A single T cell receptor beta chain is shown here with its context. Produced via immunoSEQ multiplex PCR; TCRdb's table is partial and in-frame only. The data hold some 130,000 clones, with roughly 90% observed a single time. The data stem from a study of control samples from healthy donors and cancer patients. Trimming took off 0 bases at V and 13 bases at J, with 19 bases between the two ends. The CDR3 loop spans 14 amino acids. Germline V gene sequence: CDR1 SGDLS, CDR2 YYNGEE. The chain couples TRBV9 to TRBJ1-2; D might be TRBD1 (6 bases). The TCR originated in a woman aged 45-65 years in good health. What was sequenced was blood. In nucleotides, the CDR3 is TGTGCCAGCAGCGTAGACCCGGACAGCCATTTCACCACCTTC. Its protein product is CASSVDPDSHFTTF.